These 12 T cell receptor beta chains came from one sample sequenced in a study of T cells in Graves' hyperthyroidism and ophthalmopathy. Amplification yielded TCR beta CDR3 regions, with RNA transcripts as the source. The HTBI primer set drove a first-round RT-PCR of the TCR CDR3. TCRdb reanalysed the multiplex PCR reads using MiXCR and keeps one entry per CDR3 protein. The data hold around 400,000 distinct CDR3 sequences, with 13% to 15% observed a single time. The sequenced material came from blood. The receptors originated from a woman aged 55-70 years with Graves' ophthalmopathy.

This clonotype was detected a few times. V is TRBV15 and J is TRBJ1-4; D gene ambiguous. Looked up from germline, CDR1 is LNHNV and CDR2 is YYDKDF (reference sequence). Trimming took 3 bases from V and 8 from J, leaving 13 bases between them. The CDR3 spans 14 residues. CDR3 amino acids: CATSSMGIGEKLFF. The CDR3 DNA is TGTGCCACCAGCAGTATGGGGATTGGCGAAAAACTGTTTTTT.

This rearrangement joins TRBV15 to TRBJ2-7; D remains ambiguous. The V end lost 1 base, the J end lost 3 bases, and 10 bases lay between the germline ends. This CDR3 is built from 14 residues. CDR1 is LNHNV and CDR2 is YYDKDF in the germline V gene (reference sequence). The CDR3 spells CATSRVLEGYEQYF. The CDR3 DNA sequence: TGTGCCACCAGCAGAGTGCTGGAAGGCTACGAGCAGTACTTC.

This clonotype was found a few times. The J gene is TRBJ2-7, the V gene TRBV28, with 7 positions matching TRBD2. Per germline, CDR1 MDHEN and CDR2 SYDVKM. The CDR3 runs 17 residues. V dropped 2 bases and J dropped 0; count of bases not matched to a gene: 10. The DNA of the CDR3 is TGTGCCAGCAGTTTAACCCGACTAGCTAGTTTCTCCTACGAGCAGTACTTC. This gives the protein CASSLTRLASFSYEQYF.

The chain couples TRBV28 to TRBJ1-2; D gene ambiguous. The ends were cut back, 6 bases at V and 4 bases at J, with 21 bases in the middle. CDR1 is MDHEN and CDR2 is SYDVKM in the germline V gene. The CDR3 consists of 16 residues. The CDR3 protein is CASRGESDTAFYGYTF. The CDR3 coding sequence is TGTGCCAGCAGAGGAGAGAGTGATACAGCGTTCTATGGCTACACCTTC.

The chain employs TRBV28 and TRBJ2-7; TRBD1 agrees at 8 bases. This CDR3 has 18 residues. CDR1 and CDR2 (germline): MDHEN, SYDVKM. V lost 3 bases and J lost 0; bases outside the gene matches: 13. The CDR3 sequence is CASSFSFQGAENSYEQYF. The CDR3 DNA sequence: TGTGCCAGCAGTTTTAGCTTCCAGGGGGCTGAGAACTCCTACGAGCAGTACTTC.

This chain uses TRBV5-1 with TRBJ2-5; 9 nucleotides align to TRBD2. In germline, CDR1 is SGHRS, CDR2 YFSETQ. There are 16 residues in the CDR3. Trimming removed 3 bases from V and 5 bases from J; junction bases left unmatched: 11. The CDR3 protein is CASSWGLATEGETQYF. DNA for the CDR3: TGCGCCAGCAGCTGGGGACTAGCCACAGAGGGGGAGACCCAGTACTTC.

In this sample, this clonotype turned up many times. This rearrangement joins TRBV18 to TRBJ1-1; no clear D. V shed 5 bases and J shed 1 base, with 11 bases lying between them. Germline values: CDR1 KGHSH, CDR2 LQKENI. The CDR3 has 14 amino acids. The CDR3 coding sequence is TGTGCCAGCTCAATTAAGGAAACGAACACTGAAGCTTTCTTT. The encoded protein is CASSIKETNTEAFF.

This clonotype was seen a few times. This rearrangement joins TRBV7-9 to TRBJ2-3; 7 bases are shared with TRBD2. J gave up 0 bases and V 5 bases, and 14 bases lay outside the gene matches. Germline values: CDR1 SEHNR, CDR2 FQNEAQ (reference sequence). CDR3 length: 18 amino acids. The CDR3 DNA follows: TGTGCCAGCAGCCCCCCCATGGGCACTAGCGCGAGCACAGATACGCAGTATTTT. Encoded protein: CASSPPMGTSASTDTQYF.

This clonotype was seen ten or more times. J is TRBJ2-5 and V is TRBV20-1; 11 bases match TRBD1. The germline CDR1 and CDR2 sequences are DFQATT and SNEGSKA (reference sequence). With 6 bases clipped from V and 5 bases from J, the junction kept 14 bases outside the gene matches. The CDR3 runs to 16 residues. CDR3 bases: TGCAGTGCCACGCGGCCGGACAGGGGGCAAGACGAGACCCAGTACTTC. Translation gives CSATRPDRGQDETQYF.

There are many counts of this clonotype. The chain uses TRBV7-3 and TRBJ2-1, with 8 bases identical to TRBD2. The V gene's germline CDR1 is SGHTA and CDR2 FQGTGA. With V trimmed by 5 bases and J by 8 bases, 5 bases remained unmatched. The CDR3 extends over 13 amino acids. CDR3 sequence: CASSPRGGDEQFF. The CDR3 DNA reads TGTGCCAGCAGCCCCCGGGGGGGGGATGAGCAGTTCTTC.

This chain uses TRBV5-1 with TRBJ2-1, with 14 bases identical to TRBD2. Germline V gene sequence: CDR1 SGHRS, CDR2 YFSETQ. The CDR3 contains 18 residues. Losses at the gene ends were 5 bases for V and 9 bases for J; bases not matched to a gene: 16. The CDR3 here is CASRASGRGLAGDGEQFF. The CDR3 coding sequence is TGCGCCAGCAGAGCCTCAGGGAGGGGACTAGCGGGAGACGGTGAGCAGTTCTTC.

This clonotype came up many times. V usage is TRBV7-2 and J usage is TRBJ2-1; no clear D. Trimming left V 4 bases short and J 6 bases short, with 13 bases between. Germline assignment: CDR1 SGHTA and CDR2 FQGNSA. The CDR3 is 14 residues long. This CDR3 reads CASSSRGFPNEQFF. CDR3 nucleotides: TGTGCCAGCAGCTCGAGAGGCTTCCCCAATGAGCAGTTCTTC.